This T cell receptor beta chain was found in a study of Ad26.COV2.S vaccination and SARS-CoV-2 variants listed by TCRdb under 2021. The study in broad terms: Donors in the vaccine arm were drawn from COV1001, a multicentre, randomized, double-blind, placebo-controlled phase I-IIa trial testing Ad26.COV2.S in healthy adults. Dosing of Ad26.COV2.S was intramuscular, at either 5x10^10 or 1x10^11 viral particles, delivered as one shot or as two shots spaced 56 days apart. TCRbeta repertoire sequencing served as the tool for gauging how specific and how broad the SARS-CoV-2-reactive T cell receptors were following Ad26.COV2.S vaccination. A total of some 30 samples were included in the TCR-sequenced set, comprising roughly 19 Ad26.COV2.S vaccine recipients, 5 placebo recipients and 8 SARS-CoV-2 convalescent individuals. Trial participants were randomized into five groups of five, in which low-dose or high-dose Ad26.COV2.S was given once or twice, or placebo was given on both occasions. Investigators remained blinded to trial group allocation during experiments and outcome assessment. Study-wide conclusions, independent of this receptor: After vaccination, substantial breadth of spike-specific CD8+ and CD4+ T cell responses was reported. The authors noted that the TCR breadth and depth analyses may have underestimated total T cell responses. Vaccine and placebo recipients had similar non-spike TCR breadth, a finding consistent with the vaccine containing only spike. The study was not powered for comparison of responses between vaccine doses or regimens. Compared with placebo recipients, Ad26.COV2.S recipients showed higher spike-specific TCR breadth (P = 0.0014).

TCRbeta CDR3 regions were sequenced with the immunoSEQ Assay. After extraction, genomic DNA underwent amplification by bias-controlled multiplex PCR, followed by high-throughput sequencing. The original pipeline was this. To quantify the absolute abundance of every unique TCRbeta CDR3 region, sequences were collapsed and filtered. T cell fraction was estimated by normalizing TCRbeta template counts to usable DNA, which was measured by amplifying reference genes present in all nucleated cells. Repertoire TCRs were annotated as SARS-CoV-2-specific by exact matching of V gene, CDR3 amino acid sequence and J gene to a known reactive TCR set. The reference SARS-CoV-2 TCR set was obtained from MIRA and was filtered for enrichment in COVID-19-positive ImmuneCODE repertoires, whereby public or cross-reactive TCRs were removed. Using the MIRA antigens, annotated TCRs were further analysed by specific ORF or by position within an ORF. Breadth was defined as the number of annotated unique rearrangements divided by the total number of unique productive rearrangements, and depth was defined as the summed frequency of the annotated unique rearrangements. TCR breadth was compared between groups using two-sided Wilcoxon rank-sum tests. What TCRdb holds here is the immuneACCESS table cut down to in-frame rearrangements. Part of the clones is not present; checked against another copy, under half of the missing clones reflect an unresolved V gene, and the others are unexplained. The V and J calls and clone size are taken from that table; D and trimming were inferred from the DNA. Counted in this sample were over 400,000 clones; 85% to 90% of them appeared once. The ten largest clones capture just over 2.5% of the sample.

Comments on this clone: Its antigen is not yet known. Base-call qualities are not available, and no considerably larger clone is one nucleotide away.

According to the study, the label for this sample's treatment or condition signals: some 20 received Ad26.COV2.S at low or high dose, single or two shots; 5 received placebo; per-sample allocation not given. Repertoires of vaccine and placebo recipients were sequenced from samples taken on day 63 after the first injection. In Cohort 1b, about two dozen adults aged 18-55 years were enrolled at a single site in Boston, USA, between 29 July and 7 August 2020. Ad26.COV2.S was a replication-incompetent adenovirus type 26 vector expressing a prefusion-stabilized SARS-CoV-2 spike protein from the original Wuhan strain. The CDR1 and CDR2 encoded by the germline V gene are SGHRS and YFSETQ. Relative to germline, V is missing 5 bases and J is missing 4 bases, with 6 bases of the junction outside any gene match. There are 14 amino acids in the CDR3, from cysteine to phenylalanine inclusive. The CDR3 DNA has 42 bases and is translated from base 1.

The chain uses TRBV5-1 and TRBJ1-1; 9 nucleotides in the junction match TRBD1. The material sequenced was peripheral blood, taken in a trial of Ad26.COV2.S vaccine versus placebo. This sequence was found in a person aged 18 to 59 who received the Ad26.COV2.S COVID-19 vaccine or a placebo. The DNA is TGCGCCAGCAGTGATCCGGGACAGGGCACTGAAGCTTTCTTT. Its coded protein is CASSDPGQGTEAFF. Beyond the CDR3, the reference TRBV5-1 and TRBJ1-1 genes provide the residues; the full variable domain reads: KAGVTQTPRYLIKTRGQQVTLSCSPISGHRSVSWYQQTPGQGLQFLFEYFSETQRNKGNFPGRFSGRQFSNSRSEMNVSTLELGDSALYLCASSDPGQGTEAFFGQGTRLTVV.